The 23 T cell receptor beta chains in this list originate from one sample, sequenced in a study of regulatory T cells in long-lasting Graves disease. Time point described: newly diagnosed GD, antithyroid drugs for less than 3 months. Following extraction of RNA from PBMCs, that RNA was used to make the TCR library. iRepertoire HTBI primers and Arm-PCR of CDR3 regions built TCR beta libraries. Using its own MiXCR run on the multiplex PCR reads, TCRdb lists one record per CDR3 protein. Of around 480,000 distinct CDR3 sequences in the sample, around 16% are singletons; the top ten hold more than 9%. These records were also assigned to another study, of T cells in Graves' hyperthyroidism and ophthalmopathy.

Specimen: peripheral blood mononuclear cells (PBMCs), collected at new diagnosis, from a patient treated with antithyroid drugs. The receptors here all came from a middle-aged man with Graves disease.

J is TRBJ2-2 and V is TRBV7-6; D unresolved. Germline CDR1 reads SGHVS; CDR2 reads FNYEAQ. The germline V and J ends were trimmed by 5 bases and 6 bases, with 13 bases remaining between them. This CDR3 region has 14 residues. CDR3 sequence reads: CASSVGGIPGELFF. DNA for the CDR3: TGTGCCAGCAGCGTAGGCGGTATCCCCGGGGAGCTGTTTTTT.

This clonotype came up a few times. A much larger clone differs by one base, so this may be a read error. The V gene is TRBV6-1, the J gene TRBJ2-5; either TRBD1 or TRBD2 may supply D (6 bases each). Germline loops: CDR1 MNHNS, CDR2 SASEGT. CDR3 size: 16 residues. The CDR3 is CACRKGDRGHQETQYF. CDR3 nucleotides: TGTGCCTGCAGGAAAGGTGACCGGGGGCACCAAGAGACCCAGTACTTC.

This clonotype was counted at least ten times. The V gene is TRBV15, the J gene TRBJ2-5; D might be TRBD2 (6 bases). Germline CDR1 LNHNV, CDR2 YYDKDF (reference sequence). Deletions cut 1 base from V and 3 bases from J, with 12 bases between. This CDR3 has 15 amino acids. CDR3 sequence (DNA): TGTGCCACCAGCAGAGTTCCGAGGAGGGAAGAGACCCAGTACTTC. Translated, it gives CATSRVPRREETQYF.

In its sample, this clonotype was seen a few times. This chain's CDR3 is CAWSGGQGTYEQYF. CDR3 sequence (DNA): TGTGCCTGGAGTGGGGGACAGGGTACCTACGAGCAGTACTTC. The V and J genes are TRBV30 and TRBJ2-7; TRBD1 matches at 9 bases. The CDR3 totals 14 residues. CDR1 is GTSNPN, CDR2 SVGIG, per germline (reference sequence). J lost 2 bases, V lost 1 base, and 3 bases had no gene match.

This clonotype was found many times. The chain employs TRBV2 and TRBJ1-2; 8 bases are a match to TRBD1. Germline V CDR1 and CDR2: SNHLY, FYNNEI. After removal of 4 bases from V and 5 bases from J, the junction contained 9 bases not matched to a gene. The CDR3 spans 15 residues. CDR3 sequence reads: CASSGKNRGSYGYTF. The CDR3 bases are TGTGCCAGCAGTGGGAAAAACAGGGGGTCTTATGGCTACACCTTC.

Ten or more counts support this clonotype. The DNA of the CDR3 is TGTGCCAGCATCCGGACGGGATCAGGGGAAAAACTGTTTTTT. Its translation is CASIRTGSGEKLFF. V gene TRBV28 combines with J gene TRBJ1-4, with a tentative D call TRBD1 (5 bases). Trimming stripped 7 bases from V and 8 bases from J, with 17 bases between. Germline V gene data show CDR1 as MDHEN and CDR2 as SYDVKM. The CDR3 runs to 14 residues.

In this sample, this clonotype turned up a few times. J is TRBJ2-7 and V is TRBV28, with 7 bases lining up with TRBD1. The CDR3 is made up of 14 amino acids. CDR1 MDHEN and CDR2 SYDVKM come from the germline V gene. The V and J ends lost 5 bases and 6 bases, in that order; junction bases with no gene match: 10. CDR3 region: CASSHDRALIEQYF. DNA for the CDR3: TGTGCCAGCAGTCATGACAGGGCGTTGATCGAGCAGTACTTC.

The chain is built from TRBV4-2 and TRBJ1-2; 10 nucleotides agree with TRBD1. J was trimmed by 7 bases and V by 2 bases; bases with no gene match: 4. CDR1 and CDR2 (germline): LGHNA, YNFKEQ. The CDR3 runs 14 residues. The CDR3 region is CASSQTRDRGGYTF. CDR3 sequence (DNA): TGTGCCAGCAGCCAAACACGGGACAGGGGTGGCTACACCTTC.

This clonotype was counted ten times or more. The chain couples TRBV20-1 to TRBJ1-2, with 9 nucleotides matching TRBD1. The CDR3 loop spans 16 amino acids. V shed 4 bases and J 8 bases; nucleotides not matched to a gene: 17. CDR1 is DFQATT, CDR2 SNEGSKA, per germline (reference sequence). CDR3 sequence reads: CSANRPAGQGPEGYTF. As DNA, the CDR3 is TGCAGTGCTAATAGGCCGGCGGGACAGGGCCCGGAAGGCTACACCTTC.

This clonotype came up many times. The junction departs from germline at one end; a sequencing error may be responsible. The rearrangement uses TRBV5-1 and TRBJ1-5; D is uncertain. Germline CDR1 SGHRS, CDR2 YFSETQ. The CDR3 has 14 residues. The CDR3 sequence is CASSLSGRGQPQHF. The CDR3 coding sequence is TGTGCCAGCAGCTTGTCTGGACGGGGTCAGCCCCAGCATTTT. Drawing the rest from reference TRBV5-1 and TRBJ1-5, the complete variable domain is KAGVTQTPRYLIKTRGQQVTLSCSPISGHRSVSWYQQTPGQGLQFLFEYFSETQRNKGNFPGRFSGRQFSNSRSEMNVSTLELGDSALYLCASSLSGRGQPQHFGDGTRLSIL.

The chain uses TRBV20-1 and TRBJ1-1; 8 bases are a match to TRBD1. Trimming cost V 0 bases and J 0 bases; bases outside gene matches: 6. The germline V gene encodes CDR1 DFQATT and CDR2 SNEGSKA (reference sequence). This CDR3 has 16 amino acids. CDR3 nucleotides: TGCAGTGCTAGAGATCAGGGGGCAATGGTGAACACTGAAGCTTTCTTT. This sequence encodes CSARDQGAMVNTEAFF.

At least ten counts were recorded for this clonotype. One end of the junction fails to match germline, which may point to a read error. The rearrangement joins TRBV2 to TRBJ1-4, with D maybe TRBD1 (6 bases). Germline V gene sequence: CDR1 SNHLY, CDR2 FYNNEI. The CDR3 loop spans 15 amino acids. The CDR3 nucleotides are TGTGCCAGCAGTCTGGACGGGGGGCGCGGTGAAAAACTGGTTTTT. It encodes CASSLDGGRGEKLVF.

CDR3 bases: TGTGCCAGCAGCGGTGGACAGGGTCAGACCCAGTACTTC. Its translation: CASSGGQGQTQYF. The rearrangement uses TRBV9 and TRBJ2-5, with 8 bases lining up with TRBD1. CDR3 length equals 13 residues. V was pared by 3 bases and J by 6 bases, with 4 bases of the junction left unmatched. Germline CDR1 is SGDLS and CDR2 is YYNGEE.

This clonotype was observed at least ten times. The genes are TRBV20-1 and TRBJ2-5; 10 nucleotides agree with TRBD2. This CDR3 has 14 residues. V lost 6 bases to trimming and J lost 2 bases; unmatched junction nucleotides: 6. Germline V gene data show CDR1 as DFQATT and CDR2 as SNEGSKA (reference sequence). The CDR3 is CSASTSGIQETQYF. As DNA, the CDR3 is TGCAGTGCCAGCACTAGCGGGATACAAGAGACCCAGTACTTC.

This clonotype has ten or more counts. This chain uses TRBV29-1 with TRBJ2-7; possible D gene TRBD2, 5 bases. The CDR3 has 11 amino acids. CDR1 SQVTM and CDR2 ANQGSEA come from the germline V gene. Trimming pared 4 bases from V and 5 bases from J, leaving 9 bases between. CDR3 sequence: CSVGLEDEQYF. In nucleotides, the CDR3 is TGCAGCGTTGGATTGGAGGACGAGCAGTACTTC.

Of note for this clonotype: A much larger clone lies one base from this, so it may be a read error. This chain links TRBV2 with TRBJ1-5; D gene ambiguous. From germline, CDR1 is SNHLY and CDR2 FYNNEI. The CDR3 runs 14 residues. The CDR3 DNA follows: TGTACCAGCAGTGCGGAACATAGCAATCAGCCCCAGCATTTT. The encoded protein is CTSSAEHSNQPQHF.

In DNA, the CDR3 is TGCGCCAGCAGCGGAAGCGGAACCACCTACAATGAGCAGTTCTTC. Its protein is CASSGSGTTYNEQFF. This chain links TRBV5-1 with TRBJ2-1; tentative D call: TRBD2 (5 bases). CDR3 length: 15 amino acids. V lost 4 bases and J 2 bases, leaving 13 bases between the germline ends. From germline, CDR1 is SGHRS and CDR2 YFSETQ.

In this sample, this clonotype turned up a few times. This CDR3 is missing its conserved last phenylalanine or tryptophan, likely due to a read error. This rearrangement joins TRBV2 to TRBJ1-1; TRBD1 matches at 8 bases. V lost 6 bases and J lost 5; bases outside the gene matches: 5. Per germline, CDR1 SNHLY and CDR2 FYNNEI. This CDR3 is built from 13 residues. The CDR3 DNA reads TGTGCCAGCAGCAATTACAGGGGGACTGAAGCTTTCTCT. Its protein product is CASSNYRGTEAFS.

The chain employs TRBV20-1 and TRBJ1-5, with TRBD1 matching 9 bases. Germline V CDR1 and CDR2: DFQATT, SNEGSKA (reference sequence). This CDR3 is 15 amino acids long. V was pared by 3 bases and J by 1 base, with 4 bases of the junction left unmatched. The CDR3 nucleotides read TGCAGTGCTAGTACAGGGGGCCAGAGCAATCAGCCCCAGCATTTT. This gives the protein CSASTGGQSNQPQHF.

This clonotype was recorded once. V gene TRBV6-1 combines with J gene TRBJ2-5; 9 bases are a match to TRBD1. This CDR3 region has 14 residues. V was clipped by 8 bases and J by 5 bases; unmatched bases: 9. Germline V lookup: CDR1 MNHNS, CDR2 SASEGT. The CDR3 region has the DNA TGTGCCAGCTGCAAGGGACAGGGCGGGGAGACCCAGTACTTC. Protein: CASCKGQGGETQYF.

This clonotype showed up just a few times. This chain connects TRBV7-9 to TRBJ2-2; the D call may be TRBD1 or TRBD2 (6 bases each). This CDR3 comprises 16 residues. The germline V and J ends were trimmed by 5 bases and 5 bases, with 18 bases remaining between them. Germline V gene data show CDR1 as SEHNR and CDR2 as FQNEAQ (reference sequence). The CDR3 is CASSRETGGVTGELFF. The CDR3 bases are TGTGCCAGCAGCCGAGAGACAGGAGGGGTTACCGGGGAGCTGTTTTTT.

This clonotype was seen many times. This sequence joins TRBV28 and TRBJ2-1; D unclear. The CDR3 has 15 residues. CDR1 and CDR2 (germline): MDHEN, SYDVKM. The V gene lost 10 bases and the J gene lost 3 bases, with 19 bases spanning the gap. CDR3 loop: CATGAGPRIYNEQFF. The CDR3 DNA is TGTGCCACCGGAGCAGGACCTAGAATCTACAATGAGCAGTTCTTC.

This clonotype showed up just a few times. The chain joins TRBV20-1 to TRBJ1-2; D perhaps matches TRBD1 (6 bases). V gave up 4 bases and J gave up 4 bases, with 16 bases separating them. In germline, CDR1 is DFQATT, CDR2 SNEGSKA (reference sequence). The CDR3 is made up of 14 amino acids. The CDR3 region has the DNA TGCAGTGCTATAACAGGGTTTTTTAGCTATGGCTACACCTTC. This translates into CSAITGFFSYGYTF.